This T cell receptor beta chain was captured by sequencing in a study of cytomegalovirus exposure and HLA in healthy donors. Study conclusions and caveats: The authors assumed roughly uniform sequencing depth across donors for presence/absence analyses. In a later analysis, a missense DCLRE1C variant was linked to TCR beta V- and J-gene trimming. TCR beta sequences reportedly predicted the HLA-A and HLA-B alleles of most subjects accurately.

PCR amplification relied on 60 Vbeta primers (plus 13 Jbeta primers). Measured with immunoSEQ multiplex PCR; TCRdb has only the in-frame clones, and not every one. The record lists under 200,000 clones, of which the ten most abundant hold 6.5%. Donors likely had unrecorded immune exposures despite being nominally healthy when sampled. V lost 4 bases, J lost 3 bases, and 9 bases stayed unmatched. The CDR3 consists of 16 residues. Germline V gene data show CDR1 as LNHDA and CDR2 as SQIVND (reference sequence). Regarding this clone: The antigen is not known.

This clonotype originated in a man aged 30 to 39 in good health and CMV-seronegative. The rearrangement joins TRBV19 to TRBJ1-1, with 9 nucleotides matching TRBD1. Material for sequencing was PBMCs. The CDR3 DNA sequence: TGTGCCAGTAGTACGTTAAACAGGGGGCTGGACACTGAAGCTTTCTTT. Residues: CASSTLNRGLDTEAFF. Full variable domain (missing parts from reference TRBV19 and TRBJ1-1): DGGITQSPKYLFRKEGQNVTLSCEQNLNHDAMYWYRQDPGQGLRLIYYSQIVNDFQKGDIAEGYSVSREKKESFPLTVTSAQKNPTAFYLCASSTLNRGLDTEAFFGQGTRLTVV.